This record concerns one T cell receptor (beta chain) sequence. This receptor's antigen is unknown. No much larger clone exists at a distance of one base, and base qualities are not known. Library generation was performed with the immunoSEQ multiplex PCR assay. Entries here come from immuneACCESS through TCRdb and include only in-frame sequences with V and J called. Some clones fail to appear in such tables; in the studies checked, an unresolved V gene covers under half of the shortfall, and the cause of the remainder is unknown. Counted in this sample were about 98,000 clones; 75% to 90% of them appeared once. Roughly 2% of the sample rests with the top ten. This sample was included in a study of preoperative IRX-2 immunotherapy in early breast cancer (dated by TCRdb to about 2019). Inclusive of the bounding cysteine and phenylalanine, the CDR3 is 13 residues long. Left in the record is the CDR3 DNA by itself, 39 bases read in frame from the first base. Trimming takes 5 bases from V and 5 bases from J, and the germline ends sit 10 bases apart. According to the germline V gene, CDR1 reads SNHLY and CDR2 reads FYNNEI.

This specimen's treatment or condition label, per the study, means: preoperative locoregional IRX-2 cytokine immunotherapy. The samples were obtained from a phase Ib study in which preoperative, locoregional IRX-2 cytokine immunotherapy intended to prime immune responses was tested. Patients with early-stage breast cancer who were given IRX-2 before surgery served as donors. The sequencing used tumor tissue, collected after IRX-2 immunotherapy. This TCR was recovered from a human donor with breast cancer. Rearrangement joined TRBV2 to TRBJ2-1, and TRBD1 may be the D gene, going by 6 matching bases. CDR3 region: CASSPDRDNEQFF. At the DNA level, the sequence is TGTGCCAGCAGTCCGGACAGAGACAATGAGCAGTTCTTC.